The rows below give T cell receptor beta chains drawn from one sample of a study of blood T cells in healthy people across ages. TCRdb re-analysed the 5' RACE reads in MiXCR, keeping a single row per CDR3 protein. The sample carries about 640,000 distinct CDR3 sequences, approximately 50% recorded once. Specimen: blood. Receptors were obtained from a man in his sixties in good health. CDR3s leave out the opening cysteine and the closing phenylalanine or tryptophan.

J	V	CDR3
TRBJ2-1	TRBV6-5	ASSYGPGAGYEQF
TRBJ2-5	TRBV24-1	ATSSGRGVGETQY
TRBJ1-1	TRBV20-1	SARDQGRGHLEYTEAF
TRBJ2-3	TRBV4-2	ASSQGLAGGSTDTQY
TRBJ2-1	TRBV6-1	ASSDPGQNSYNEQF
TRBJ1-4	TRBV7-6	ASSVRGYNEKLF
TRBJ2-4	TRBV7-2	ASSLLGQGANIQY
TRBJ2-3	TRBV20-1	SASGGARTQY
TRBJ1-2	TRBV5-1	ASSSGTTYGYT
NA	TRBV7-3	ASSLTVGQGIFEQY
TRBJ2-1	TRBV20-1	SARDQSGGHEHDEQF
TRBJ1-4	TRBV20-1	SALQGTNEKLF
TRBJ2-2	TRBV5-1	ASYTGTTNTGELF
TRBJ2-2	TRBV10-3	AIKPRQGDTGELF
TRBJ1-2	TRBV12-3/TRBV12-4	ASNSDRGNRYT
TRBJ2-7	TRBV28	ASSRGLSRGQY
TRBJ2-5	TRBV5-5	ASSLGGGTSETQY
TRBJ2-4	TRBV5-1	ASSLELGDIQY
TRBJ2-1	TRBV4-1	ASSHPQRGVEQF
TRBJ2-7	TRBV11-2	ASSTTLTGSYEQY
NA	TRBV6-5	ASSPPSGQPYEQY
TRBJ1-2	TRBV20-1	SARDQAGNGYT